These 17 T cell receptor beta chains came from one sample sequenced in a study of blood T cell repertoires in COVID-19. The protocol was immunoSEQ multiplex PCR, while the TCRdb copy is restricted to in-frame clones and leaves out a portion. The sample holds about 200,000 clones; 65% to 85% are singletons and the top ten take approximately 7.4%. Sequencing was done on a sample of peripheral blood. The receptor source for this set is a woman aged 50 to 60 with acute or convalescent COVID-19.

V is TRBV6-5 and J is TRBJ1-1; TRBD1 is a possible D gene (5 bases). There are 15 residues in the CDR3. With 6 bases removed from V and 5 bases from J, the gap between germline ends came to 19 bases. CDR1 is MNHEY, CDR2 SVGAGI, per germline. CDR3 sequence reads: CASRTTGVGRTEAFF. DNA of the CDR3: TGTGCCAGCAGGACTACGGGGGTAGGGAGAACTGAAGCTTTCTTT.

In nucleotides, the CDR3 is TGTGCCAGCACCCTGGGACAGTCTAACTATGGCTACACCTTC. It encodes CASTLGQSNYGYTF. The chain couples TRBV6-5 to TRBJ1-2; 7 nucleotides line up with TRBD1. This CDR3 has 14 amino acids. CDR1 is MNHEY, CDR2 SVGAGI, per germline. V was clipped by 7 bases and J by 0 bases; unmatched bases: 5.

The J gene is TRBJ2-1, the V gene TRBV10-3; 12 nucleotides align to TRBD2. In germline, CDR1 is ENHRY, CDR2 SYGVKD. The CDR3 runs 15 residues. With V trimmed by 5 bases and J by 5 bases, 4 bases remained unmatched. The CDR3 coding sequence is TGTGCCATCAGTAAGACTAGCGGGAGCGACAATGAGCAGTTCTTC. The encoded protein is CAISKTSGSDNEQFF.

The J gene is TRBJ2-7, the V gene TRBV12-1; the table's D call, TRBD2, was not checked against the DNA. TRBV12-1 is shown as a pseudogene. CDR3 length: 21 residues. CDR3 nucleotide sequence: TGTGCCAGCAGCTTTATAATACCAGGTTACAGAGGAGGGCGGGCCGCCTACGAGCAGTACTTC. This gives the protein CASSFIIPGYRGGRAAYEQYF.

Only a few counts were recorded for this clone. This rearrangement joins TRBV5-1 to TRBJ2-2; D is perhaps TRBD1 (5 bases). With 0 bases removed from V and 3 bases from J, the gap between germline ends came to 12 bases. Germline V gene lookup returns CDR1 SGHRS and CDR2 YFSETQ. CDR3 length: 16 residues. CDR3 nucleotides: TGCGCCAGCAGCTTGGTGGCAGGGTTGGACACCGGGGAGCTGTTTTTT. Protein sequence: CASSLVAGLDTGELFF. Complete variable domain (other parts from reference TRBV5-1 and TRBJ2-2): KAGVTQTPRYLIKTRGQQVTLSCSPISGHRSVSWYQQTPGQGLQFLFEYFSETQRNKGNFPGRFSGRQFSNSRSEMNVSTLELGDSALYLCASSLVAGLDTGELFFGEGSRLTVL.

The chain uses TRBV29-1 and TRBJ2-7; 12 bases agree with TRBD2. CDR3 length: 15 residues. Germline V gives CDR1 SQVTM, CDR2 ANQGSEA. The ends lost 4 bases at V and 6 bases at J; junction bases unmatched: 10. The DNA for the CDR3 is TGCAGCGTTGGCCCTCCACTAGCGGGAGGTGGCGAGCAGTACTTC. Translated: CSVGPPLAGGGEQYF.

This chain links TRBV28 with TRBJ1-4, with 8 bases matching TRBD1. The germline CDR1 and CDR2 sequences are MDHEN and SYDVKM. V was pared by 6 bases and J by 7 bases, with 13 bases of the junction left unmatched. This CDR3 comprises 16 residues. The CDR3 DNA sequence: TGTGCCAGCAGGTCTTTAAGGACAGGGATGGGTGAAAAACTGTTTTTT. This translates into CASRSLRTGMGEKLFF. The full variable domain, its missing parts supplied by reference TRBV28 and TRBJ1-4, is DVKVTQSSRYLVKRTGEKVFLECVQDMDHENMFWYRQDPGLGLRLIYFSYDVKMKEKGDIPEGYSVSREKKERFSLILESASTNQTSMYLCASRSLRTGMGEKLFFGSGTQLSVL.

The chain is built from TRBV15 and TRBJ2-1; D is possibly TRBD2 (5 bases). Germline CDR1 LNHNV, CDR2 YYDKDF (reference sequence). V was cut by 3 bases and J by 0 bases, with 12 bases left in between. This CDR3 is built from 16 residues. The DNA for the CDR3 is TGTGCCACCAGCAGTGCCCTGGGGAGCTCCTACAATGAGCAGTTCTTC. Its translation is CATSSALGSSYNEQFF.

This chain connects TRBV2 to TRBJ2-3, with a weak D call TRBD1 (6 bases). Trimming cost V 6 bases and J 7 bases, with 20 bases left between them. Looked up from germline, CDR1 is SNHLY and CDR2 is FYNNEI. The CDR3 spans 15 residues. The CDR3 DNA is TGTGCCAGCAGCGAGGACAGACCTATCTCCTATACGCAGTATTTT. Protein sequence: CASSEDRPISYTQYF.

CDR3 bases: TGTGCCAGCAGCTTCCCCAATACAGGGGCCAAAAACATTCAGTACTTC. Translation: CASSFPNTGAKNIQYF. This rearrangement joins TRBV11-2 to TRBJ2-4; tentative D call: TRBD1 (6 bases). Germline V gene sequence: CDR1 SGHAT, CDR2 FQNNGV. CDR3 size: 16 residues. V lost 3 bases to trimming and J lost 1 base, with 13 bases between them. The full variable domain, rest sourced from reference TRBV11-2 and TRBJ2-4, is EAGVAQSPRYKIIEKRQSVAFWCNPISGHATLYWYQQILGQGPKLLIQFQNNGVVDDSQLPKDRFSAERLKGVDSTLKIQPAKLEDSAVYLCASSFPNTGAKNIQYFGAGTRLSVL.

V usage is TRBV12-3 or TRBV12-4 and J usage is TRBJ2-5; TRBD2 might be the D (5 bases). This CDR3 contains 11 residues. V shed 8 bases and J shed 7 bases, with 11 bases lying between them. This CDR3 reads CASGLRGTQYF. The DNA of the CDR3 is TGTGCCAGCGGCTTACGGGGGACCCAGTACTTC.

Only a few counts were recorded for this clone. The chain has TRBV5-1 and TRBJ1-1, with D possibly matching TRBD1 (5 bases). Trimming took off 3 bases at V and 11 bases at J, with 23 bases between the two ends. Per germline, CDR1 SGHRS and CDR2 YFSETQ. The CDR3 is 15 amino acids. The CDR3 here is CASSWGRANTNEAFF. DNA for the CDR3: TGCGCCAGCAGCTGGGGCAGGGCCAACACGAATGAGGCTTTCTTT. The complete variable domain, with remaining parts taken from reference TRBV5-1 and TRBJ1-1, reads KAGVTQTPRYLIKTRGQQVTLSCSPISGHRSVSWYQQTPGQGLQFLFEYFSETQRNKGNFPGRFSGRQFSNSRSEMNVSTLELGDSALYLCASSWGRANTNEAFFGQGTRLTVV.

This clone was detected ten times or more. The V and J genes are TRBV2 and TRBJ2-2; 9 bases align to TRBD1. V lost 8 bases to trimming and J lost 5 bases; unmatched junction nucleotides: 6. The V gene's germline CDR1 is SNHLY and CDR2 FYNNEI. The CDR3 loop spans 14 amino acids. The CDR3 DNA sequence: TGTGCCAGCCTCGAGGGACAGGGTACCGGGGAGCTGTTTTTT. Protein: CASLEGQGTGELFF.

The V gene is TRBV10-3, the J gene TRBJ1-2; D possibly corresponds to TRBD1 (6 bases). The CDR3 is made up of 16 amino acids. The V gene's germline CDR1 is ENHRY and CDR2 SYGVKD. Trimming removed 2 bases from V and 0 bases from J, with 13 bases in between. This CDR3 reads CAISEPRTETNYGYTF. CDR3 DNA sequence: TGTGCCATCAGTGAGCCGAGGACAGAGACTAACTATGGCTACACCTTC.

The CDR3 DNA sequence: TGTGCCAGCAGCTTAGTCACAGGGGAAGGTAGGAAGCAGTACTTC. Translating gives CASSLVTGEGRKQYF. V and J are TRBV11-2 and TRBJ2-7, with 7 bases that match TRBD1. Trimming cost V 1 base and J 8 bases; bases outside gene matches: 11. This CDR3 has 15 amino acids. Germline assignment: CDR1 SGHAT and CDR2 FQNNGV.

The chain is built from TRBV19 and TRBJ1-1; D uncertain. With 7 bases removed from V and 1 base from J, the gap between germline ends came to 4 bases. CDR1 LNHDA and CDR2 SQIVND come from the germline V gene (reference sequence). This CDR3 spans 11 amino acids. CDR3 sequence reads: CASTQNTEAFF. The DNA of the CDR3 is TGTGCCAGTACCCAGAACACTGAAGCTTTCTTT.

The gene calls are TRBV10-1 and TRBJ2-6; 9 bases match TRBD1. The CDR3 length is 16 residues. J gave up 2 bases and V 5 bases, and 4 bases lay outside the gene matches. In germline, CDR1 is WNHNN, CDR2 SYGVQD (reference sequence). DNA for the CDR3: TGCGCCAGCAGTCCCGGGACAGGGCCTGGGGCCAACGTCCTGACTTTC. This sequence encodes CASSPGTGPGANVLTF.